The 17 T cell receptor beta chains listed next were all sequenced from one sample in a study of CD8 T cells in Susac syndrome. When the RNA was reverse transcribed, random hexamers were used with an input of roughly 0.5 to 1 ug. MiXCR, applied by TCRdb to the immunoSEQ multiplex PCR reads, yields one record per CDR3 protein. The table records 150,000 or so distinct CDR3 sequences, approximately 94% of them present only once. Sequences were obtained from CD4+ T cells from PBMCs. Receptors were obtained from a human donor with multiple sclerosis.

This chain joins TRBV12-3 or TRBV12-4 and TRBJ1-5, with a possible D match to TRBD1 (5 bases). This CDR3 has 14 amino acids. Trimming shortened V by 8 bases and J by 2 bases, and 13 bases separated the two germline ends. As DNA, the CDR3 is TGTGCCAGCGGGTCATCCAGGGGCAATCAGCCCCAGCATTTT. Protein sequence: CASGSSRGNQPQHF.

Here the CDR3 reads CASSSAETSYEQYF. CDR3 sequence (DNA): TGTGCCAGCAGTTCGGCAGAGACCTCCTACGAGCAGTACTTC. The rearrangement joins TRBV27 to TRBJ2-7; D unresolved. This CDR3 contains 14 residues. The germline CDR1 and CDR2 sequences are MNHEY and SMNVEV (reference sequence). The V end lost 4 bases, the J end lost 0 bases, and 10 bases lay between the germline ends.

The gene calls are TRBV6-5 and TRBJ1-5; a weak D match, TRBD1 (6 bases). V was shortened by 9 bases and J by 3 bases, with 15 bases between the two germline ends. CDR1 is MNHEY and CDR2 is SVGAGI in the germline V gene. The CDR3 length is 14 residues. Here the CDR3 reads CASRKGGFNQPQHF. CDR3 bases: TGTGCCAGTAGAAAGGGGGGCTTCAATCAGCCCCAGCATTTT.

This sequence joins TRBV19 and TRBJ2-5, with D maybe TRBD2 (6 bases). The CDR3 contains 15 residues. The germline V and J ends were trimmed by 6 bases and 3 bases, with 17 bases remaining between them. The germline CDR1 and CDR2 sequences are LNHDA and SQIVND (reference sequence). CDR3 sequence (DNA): TGTGCCAGTAGCCCTACCGGAGGGGTTGAAGAGACCCAGTACTTC. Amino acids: CASSPTGGVEETQYF.

CDR3 nucleotide sequence: TGTGCCAGCAGAAATAGCGGGGAGCTGTTTTTT. Amino acids: CASRNSGELFF. This rearrangement joins TRBV12-3 or TRBV12-4 to TRBJ2-2; no clear D gene. The CDR3 is made up of 11 amino acids. V lost 6 bases to trimming and J lost 7 bases, with 6 bases between them.

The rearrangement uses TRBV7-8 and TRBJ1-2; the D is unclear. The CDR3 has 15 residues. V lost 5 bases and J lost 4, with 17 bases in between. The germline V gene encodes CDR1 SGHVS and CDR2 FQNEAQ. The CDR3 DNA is TGTGCCAGCAGCCCTCGGACGGATAGGGCCTATGGCTACACCTTC. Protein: CASSPRTDRAYGYTF.

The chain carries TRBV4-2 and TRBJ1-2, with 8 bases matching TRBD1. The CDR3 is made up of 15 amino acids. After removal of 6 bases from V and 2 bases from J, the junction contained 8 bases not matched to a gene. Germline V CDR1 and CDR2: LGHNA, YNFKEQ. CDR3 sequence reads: CASSPRQGANYGYTF. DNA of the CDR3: TGTGCCAGCAGTCCAAGGCAGGGGGCGAACTATGGCTACACCTTC.

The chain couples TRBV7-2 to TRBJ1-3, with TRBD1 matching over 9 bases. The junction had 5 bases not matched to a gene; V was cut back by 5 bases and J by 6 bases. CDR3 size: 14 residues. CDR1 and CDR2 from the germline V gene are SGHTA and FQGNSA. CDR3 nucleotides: TGTGCCAGCAGCCCACAGGGGGCTGAAAACACCATATATTTT. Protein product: CASSPQGAENTIYF. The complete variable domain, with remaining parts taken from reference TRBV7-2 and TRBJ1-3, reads GAGVSQSPSNKVTEKGKDVELRCDPISGHTALYWYRQSLGQGLEFLIYFQGNSAPDKSGLPSDRFSAERTGGSVSTLTIQRTQQEDSAVYLCASSPQGAENTIYFGEGSWLTVV.

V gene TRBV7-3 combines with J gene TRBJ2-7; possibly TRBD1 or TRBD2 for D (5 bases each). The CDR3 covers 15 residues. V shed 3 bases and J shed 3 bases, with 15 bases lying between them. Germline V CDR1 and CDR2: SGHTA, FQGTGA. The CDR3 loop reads CASSLNPGPYYEQYF. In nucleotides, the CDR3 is TGTGCCAGCAGCTTGAACCCGGGACCCTACTACGAGCAGTACTTC.

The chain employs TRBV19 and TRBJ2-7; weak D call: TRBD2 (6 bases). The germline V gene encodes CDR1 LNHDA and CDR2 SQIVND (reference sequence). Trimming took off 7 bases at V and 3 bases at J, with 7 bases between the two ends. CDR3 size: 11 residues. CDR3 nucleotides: TGTGCCAGTAAGGAGGGCTACGAGCAGTACTTC. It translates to CASKEGYEQYF.

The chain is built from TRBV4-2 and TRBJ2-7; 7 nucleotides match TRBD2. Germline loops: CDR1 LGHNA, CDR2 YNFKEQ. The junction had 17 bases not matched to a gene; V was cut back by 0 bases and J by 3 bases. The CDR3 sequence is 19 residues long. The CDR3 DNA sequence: TGTGCCAGCAGCCAAGATCTTTCGGGCGGGAGTCTCGCGCTCTACGAGCAGTACTTC. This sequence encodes CASSQDLSGGSLALYEQYF.

CDR3 residues: CASSQEGVAGGEETQYF. The CDR3 DNA is TGTGCCAGCAGCCAAGAGGGCGTAGCGGGAGGGGAAGAGACCCAGTACTTC. The rearrangement links TRBV4-2 to TRBJ2-5; TRBD2 matches at 11 bases. The CDR3 contains 17 residues. Unmatched junction bases numbered 6, after V lost 0 bases and J lost 3 bases. Germline CDR1 LGHNA, CDR2 YNFKEQ.

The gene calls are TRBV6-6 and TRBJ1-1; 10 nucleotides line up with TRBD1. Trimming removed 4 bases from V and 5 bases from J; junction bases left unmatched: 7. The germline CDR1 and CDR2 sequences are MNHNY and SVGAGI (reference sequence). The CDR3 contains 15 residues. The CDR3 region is CASSWPGQGNTEAFF. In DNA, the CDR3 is TGTGCCAGCAGTTGGCCGGGACAGGGGAATACTGAAGCTTTCTTT.

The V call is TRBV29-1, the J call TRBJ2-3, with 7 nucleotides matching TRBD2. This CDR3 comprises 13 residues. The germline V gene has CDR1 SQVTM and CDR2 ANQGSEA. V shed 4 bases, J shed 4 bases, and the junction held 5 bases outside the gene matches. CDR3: CSVARERSDTQYF. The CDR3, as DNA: TGCAGCGTTGCGCGGGAGCGATCAGATACGCAGTATTTT.

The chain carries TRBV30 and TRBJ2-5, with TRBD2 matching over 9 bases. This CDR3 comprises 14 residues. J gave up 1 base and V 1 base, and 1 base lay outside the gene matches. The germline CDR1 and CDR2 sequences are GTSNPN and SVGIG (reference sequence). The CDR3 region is CAWSASGTQETQYF. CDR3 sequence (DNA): TGTGCCTGGAGTGCTAGCGGGACCCAAGAGACCCAGTACTTC.

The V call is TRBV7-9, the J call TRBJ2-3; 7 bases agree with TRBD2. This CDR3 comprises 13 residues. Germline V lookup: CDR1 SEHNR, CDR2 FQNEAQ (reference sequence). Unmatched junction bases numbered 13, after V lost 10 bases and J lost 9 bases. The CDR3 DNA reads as TGTGCCACTTCAGCGGGATTGAGGGAGACGCAGTATTTT. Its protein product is CATSAGLRETQYF.

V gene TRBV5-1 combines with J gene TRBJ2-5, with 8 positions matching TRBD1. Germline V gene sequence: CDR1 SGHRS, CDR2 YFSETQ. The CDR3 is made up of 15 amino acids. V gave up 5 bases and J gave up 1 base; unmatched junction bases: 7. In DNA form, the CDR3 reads TGCGCCAGCAGTGGCGACAGGGGCTTCCAAGAGACCCAGTACTTC. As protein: CASSGDRGFQETQYF. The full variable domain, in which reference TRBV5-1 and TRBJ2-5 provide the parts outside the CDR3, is KAGVTQTPRYLIKTRGQQVTLSCSPISGHRSVSWYQQTPGQGLQFLFEYFSETQRNKGNFPGRFSGRQFSNSRSEMNVSTLELGDSALYLCASSGDRGFQETQYFGPGTRLLVL.